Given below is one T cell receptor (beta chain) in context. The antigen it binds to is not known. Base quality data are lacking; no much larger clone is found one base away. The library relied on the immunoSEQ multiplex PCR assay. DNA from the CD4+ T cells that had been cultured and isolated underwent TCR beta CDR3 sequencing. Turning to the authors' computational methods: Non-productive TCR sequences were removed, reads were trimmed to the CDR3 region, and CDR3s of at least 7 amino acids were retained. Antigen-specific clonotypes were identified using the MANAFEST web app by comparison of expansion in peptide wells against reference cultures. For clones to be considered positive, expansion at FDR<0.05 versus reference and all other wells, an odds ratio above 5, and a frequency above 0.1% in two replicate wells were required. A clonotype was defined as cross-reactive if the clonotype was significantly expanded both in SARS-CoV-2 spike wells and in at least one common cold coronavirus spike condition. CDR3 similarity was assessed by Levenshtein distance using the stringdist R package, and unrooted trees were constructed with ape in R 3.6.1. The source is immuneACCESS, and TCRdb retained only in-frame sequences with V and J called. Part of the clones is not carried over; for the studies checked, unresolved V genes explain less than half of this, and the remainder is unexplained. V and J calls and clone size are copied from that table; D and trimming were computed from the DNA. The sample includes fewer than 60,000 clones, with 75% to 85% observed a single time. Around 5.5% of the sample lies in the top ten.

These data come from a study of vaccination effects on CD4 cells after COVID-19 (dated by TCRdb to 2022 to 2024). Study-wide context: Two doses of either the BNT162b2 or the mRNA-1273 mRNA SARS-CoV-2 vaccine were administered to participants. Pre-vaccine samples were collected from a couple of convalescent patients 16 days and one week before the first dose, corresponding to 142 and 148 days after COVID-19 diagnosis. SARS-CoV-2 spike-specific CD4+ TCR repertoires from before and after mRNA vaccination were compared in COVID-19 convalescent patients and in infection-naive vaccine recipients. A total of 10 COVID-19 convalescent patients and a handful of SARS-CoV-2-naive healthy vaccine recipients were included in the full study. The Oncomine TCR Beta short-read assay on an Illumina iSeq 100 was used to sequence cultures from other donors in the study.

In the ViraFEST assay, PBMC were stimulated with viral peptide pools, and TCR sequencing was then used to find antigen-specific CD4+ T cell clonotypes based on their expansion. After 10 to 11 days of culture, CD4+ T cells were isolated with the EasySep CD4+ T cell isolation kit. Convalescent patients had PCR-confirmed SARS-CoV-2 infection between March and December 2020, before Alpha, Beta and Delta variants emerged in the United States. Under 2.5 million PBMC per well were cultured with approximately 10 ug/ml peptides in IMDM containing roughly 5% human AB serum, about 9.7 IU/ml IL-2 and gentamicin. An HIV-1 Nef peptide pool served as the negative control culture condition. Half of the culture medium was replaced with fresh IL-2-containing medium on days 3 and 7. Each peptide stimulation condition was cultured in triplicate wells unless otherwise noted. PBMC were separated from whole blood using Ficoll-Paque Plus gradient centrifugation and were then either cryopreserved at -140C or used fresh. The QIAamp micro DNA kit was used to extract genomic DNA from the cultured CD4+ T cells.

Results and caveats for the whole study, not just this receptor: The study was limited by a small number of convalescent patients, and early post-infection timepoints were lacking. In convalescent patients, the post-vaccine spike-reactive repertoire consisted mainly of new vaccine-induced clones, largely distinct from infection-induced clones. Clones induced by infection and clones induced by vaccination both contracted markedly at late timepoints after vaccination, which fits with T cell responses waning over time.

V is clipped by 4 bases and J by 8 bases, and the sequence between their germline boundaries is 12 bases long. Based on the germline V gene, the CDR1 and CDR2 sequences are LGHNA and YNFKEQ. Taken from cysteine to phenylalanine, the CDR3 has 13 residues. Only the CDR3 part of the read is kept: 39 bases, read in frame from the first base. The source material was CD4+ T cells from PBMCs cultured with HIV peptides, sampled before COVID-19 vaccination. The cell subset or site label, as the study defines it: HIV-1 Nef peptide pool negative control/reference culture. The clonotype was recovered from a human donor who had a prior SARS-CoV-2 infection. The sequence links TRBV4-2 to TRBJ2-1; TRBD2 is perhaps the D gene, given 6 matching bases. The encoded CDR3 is CASSPRLVDEQFF. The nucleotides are TGTGCCAGCAGCCCCAGACTAGTTGATGAGCAGTTCTTC.